This T cell receptor beta chain came from a study of blood T cell repertoires in COVID-19. Across the whole study: Sources were T cells, B-cell-depleted T cells, or PBMCs; the material itself was cDNA or gDNA.

The data were produced by immunoSEQ multiplex PCR, yet TCRdb's version contains in-frame clones alone and is incomplete. In the table there are about 320,000 clones, 88% of which are singletons. This CDR3 is 14 amino acids long. Germline loops: CDR1 LGHNT, CDR2 FRNRAP. V lost 3 bases to trimming and J lost 2 bases, with 8 bases between them. This TCR came from a woman aged 30 to 39 with COVID-19, enrolled during active disease. The specimen was peripheral blood. This chain links TRBV12-5 with TRBJ1-3; possibly TRBD1 for D (6 bases). This CDR3 is CASGFSGAGNTIYF. Here the CDR3 DNA reads TGTGCTAGTGGTTTTTCAGGGGCTGGAAACACCATATATTTT.